What follows is one T cell receptor beta chain and its context. In the original workflow: Reference gene primers were amplified, and this amplification served to estimate nucleated cell counts. Clones were read by immunoSEQ multiplex PCR, and TCRdb kept only the in-frame ones, dropping some. From that table come the V and J calls and clone size; the DNA was used to work out D and trimming. This table has around 26,000 clones, about 91% appearing once. This CDR3 comprises 17 residues. In germline, CDR1 is SGHVS, CDR2 FQNEAQ. Between the trimmed V and J ends, which lost 1 base and 2 bases, there was a span of 17 bases. The sample originates from a study of blood T cell repertoires in COVID-19. Study-wide background: The study drew acute and convalescent COVID-19 samples from the United States, Italy and Spain. PBMCs, B-cell-depleted T cells, or T cells provided the cDNA or gDNA that made up the material.

This TCR came from a man aged 65-85 years with active COVID-19. Sequences were obtained from peripheral blood. V is TRBV7-8 and J is TRBJ1-1; D ambiguous. CDR3 DNA: TGTGCCAGCAGCTTAGGGTTGACTCGTCCCGTTAACACTGAAGCTTTCTTT. It translates to CASSLGLTRPVNTEAFF. Combining the CDR3 with reference TRBV7-8 and TRBJ1-1 gives the whole variable domain GAGVSQSPRYKVAKRGQDVALRCDPISGHVSLFWYQQALGQGPEFLTYFQNEAQLDKSGLPSDRFFAERPEGSVSTLKIQRTQQEDSAVYLCASSLGLTRPVNTEAFFGQGTRLTVV.